This TCR beta chain is drawn from a study of yellow fever vaccine responses in identical twins. TCRdb re-called the RT-PCR reads through MiXCR, storing one row per CDR3 protein. This table has under 2,500 distinct CDR3 sequences, roughly four fifths appearing once. This CDR3 has 11 amino acids. Germline lookup yields CDR1 SQVTM and CDR2 ANQGSEA. V was clipped by 8 bases and J by 6 bases; unmatched bases: 4. This sample comprised T cells from blood (PBMCs), unsorted or a sorted subset (not recorded which), obtained before or after yellow fever vaccination (not recorded which). This chain connects TRBV29-1 to TRBJ2-1; 7 bases align to TRBD2. The receptor was isolated from a female donor who received the yellow fever vaccine. CDR3 region: CSMTSINEQFF. In nucleotides, the CDR3 is TGCAGCATGACTAGCATCAATGAGCAGTTCTTC.